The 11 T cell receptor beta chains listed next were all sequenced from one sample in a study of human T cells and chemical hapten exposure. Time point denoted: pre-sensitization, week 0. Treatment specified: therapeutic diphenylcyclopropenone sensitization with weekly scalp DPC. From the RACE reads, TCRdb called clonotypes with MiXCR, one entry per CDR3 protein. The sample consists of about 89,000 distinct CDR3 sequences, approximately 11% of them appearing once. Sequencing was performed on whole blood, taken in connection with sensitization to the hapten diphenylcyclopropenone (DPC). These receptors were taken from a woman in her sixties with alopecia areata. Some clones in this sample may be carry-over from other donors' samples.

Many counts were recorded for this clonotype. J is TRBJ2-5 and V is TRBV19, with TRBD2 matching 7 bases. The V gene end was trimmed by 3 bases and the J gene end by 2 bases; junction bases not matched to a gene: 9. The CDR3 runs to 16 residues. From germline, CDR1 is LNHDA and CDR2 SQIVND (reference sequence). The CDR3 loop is CASSILYRGVQETQYF. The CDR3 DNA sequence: TGTGCCAGTAGTATCCTCTATCGGGGGGTACAAGAGACCCAGTACTTC.

The chain's CDR3 is CASSPRMGLRPFTYEQYF. CDR3 coding DNA: TGTGCCAGCAGCCCTCGCATGGGACTCAGACCCTTTACCTACGAGCAGTACTTC. The chain has TRBV3-1 and TRBJ2-7, with D possibly TRBD2 on 6 matching bases. The V end was cut by 4 bases, the J end by 2 bases, with 24 bases between. This CDR3 comprises 18 residues. Germline lookup yields CDR1 LGHDT and CDR2 YNNKEL (reference sequence).

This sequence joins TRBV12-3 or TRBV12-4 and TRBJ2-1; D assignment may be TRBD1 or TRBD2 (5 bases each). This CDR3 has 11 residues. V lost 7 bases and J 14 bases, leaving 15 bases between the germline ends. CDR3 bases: TGTGCCAGCACAGGGAGTGGTCGGGAGTTCTTC. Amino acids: CASTGSGREFF.

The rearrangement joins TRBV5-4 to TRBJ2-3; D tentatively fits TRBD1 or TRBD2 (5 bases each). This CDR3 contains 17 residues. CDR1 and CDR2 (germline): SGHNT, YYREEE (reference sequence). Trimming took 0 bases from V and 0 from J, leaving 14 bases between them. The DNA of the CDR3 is TGTGCCAGCAGCTTGGCTGGGACGGCCCCTAGCACAGATACGCAGTATTTT. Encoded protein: CASSLAGTAPSTDTQYF. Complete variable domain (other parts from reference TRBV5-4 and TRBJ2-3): ETGVTQSPTHLIKTRGQQVTLRCSSQSGHNTVSWYQQALGQGPQFIFQYYREEENGRGNFPPRFSGLQFPNYSSELNVNALELDDSALYLCASSLAGTAPSTDTQYFGPGTRLTVL.

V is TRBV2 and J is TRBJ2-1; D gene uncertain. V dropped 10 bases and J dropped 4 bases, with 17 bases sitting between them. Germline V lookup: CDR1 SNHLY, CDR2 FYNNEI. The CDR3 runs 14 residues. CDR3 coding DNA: TGTGCCACCAAGAGAGACGGTATATACAATGAGCAGTTCTTC. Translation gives CATKRDGIYNEQFF. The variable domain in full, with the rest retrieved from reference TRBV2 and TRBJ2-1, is EPEVTQTPSHQVTQMGQEVILRCVPISNHLYFYWYRQILGQKVEFLVSFYNNEISEKSEIFDDQFSVERPDGSNFTLKIRSTKLEDSAMYFCATKRDGIYNEQFFGPGTRLTVL.

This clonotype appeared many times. In nucleotides, the CDR3 is TGTGCCAGCAGCGAGGGGAGTCTTACCCAAGAGACCCAGTACTTC. This codes for CASSEGSLTQETQYF. The V gene is TRBV4-2, the J gene TRBJ2-5; D assignment may be TRBD1 or TRBD2 (5 bases each). V dropped 5 bases and J dropped 1 base, with 14 bases sitting between them. This CDR3 has 15 residues. Germline loops: CDR1 LGHNA, CDR2 YNFKEQ.

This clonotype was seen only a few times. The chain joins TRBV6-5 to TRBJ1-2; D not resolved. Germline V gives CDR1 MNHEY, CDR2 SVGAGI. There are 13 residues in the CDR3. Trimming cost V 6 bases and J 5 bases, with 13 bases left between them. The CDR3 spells CASRLDGSYGYTF. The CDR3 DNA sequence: TGTGCCAGCAGATTGGACGGATCTTATGGCTACACCTTC.

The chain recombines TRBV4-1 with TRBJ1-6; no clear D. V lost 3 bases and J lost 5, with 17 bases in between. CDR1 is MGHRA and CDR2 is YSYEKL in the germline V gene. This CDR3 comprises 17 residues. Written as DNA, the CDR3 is TGCGCCAGCAGCCACGTCAGCAGCGGAGGGAATAATTCACCCCTCCACTTT. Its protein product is CASSHVSSGGNNSPLHF.

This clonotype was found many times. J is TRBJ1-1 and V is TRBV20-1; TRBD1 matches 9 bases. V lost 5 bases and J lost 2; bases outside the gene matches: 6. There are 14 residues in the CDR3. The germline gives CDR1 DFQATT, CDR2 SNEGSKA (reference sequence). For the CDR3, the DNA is TGCAGTGCTGCCCGGACAGGGGACAACACTGAAGCTTTCTTT. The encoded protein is CSAARTGDNTEAFF.

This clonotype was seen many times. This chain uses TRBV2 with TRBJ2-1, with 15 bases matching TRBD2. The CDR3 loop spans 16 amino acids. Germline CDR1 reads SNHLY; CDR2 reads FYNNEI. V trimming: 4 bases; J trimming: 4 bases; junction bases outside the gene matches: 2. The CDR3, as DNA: TGTGCCAGCAGTGGGACTAGCGGGGGGGCTTACAATGAGCAGTTCTTC. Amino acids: CASSGTSGGAYNEQFF.

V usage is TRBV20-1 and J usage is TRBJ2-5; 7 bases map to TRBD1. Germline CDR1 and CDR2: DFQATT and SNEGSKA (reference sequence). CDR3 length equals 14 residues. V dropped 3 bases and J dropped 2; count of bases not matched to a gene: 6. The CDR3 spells CSASRGLGQETQYF. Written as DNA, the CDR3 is TGCAGTGCTAGTAGGGGGCTGGGGCAAGAGACCCAGTACTTC.